A selection of T cell receptor beta chains follows, all from one sample in a study of blood T cell repertoires in COVID-19. This table comes from immunoSEQ multiplex PCR, and its TCRdb copy is limited to in-frame clones, with some not included. Of roughly 150,000 clones listed, over 75% are singletons. What was sequenced was peripheral blood. The receptors were sampled from a human donor in a cohort sampled during active COVID-19. Each CDR3 is given with its conserved first and last residue. Fields, in order: V gene, D gene, clone size, J gene, CDR3 protein, CDR3 DNA. A D gene is named only where the DNA matches it firmly. Size is omitted from some rows. Given values are once, few, many or a class for expanded clones.

V gene: TRBV2; D gene: TRBD1; clone size: NA; J gene: TRBJ1-6; CDR3 protein: CASKLGQGNSPLHF; CDR3 DNA: TGTGCCAGCAAGTTAGGACAGGGGAATTCACCCCTCCACTTT
V gene: TRBV7-6; D gene: NA; clone size: NA; J gene: TRBJ1-6; CDR3 protein: CASSSLGQVNSPLHF; CDR3 DNA: TGTGCCAGCAGCTCATTGGGGCAGGTTAATTCACCCCTCCACTTT
V gene: TRBV24-1; D gene: TRBD1; clone size: NA; J gene: TRBJ2-2; CDR3 protein: CATSAGMRQGANTGELFF; CDR3 DNA: TGTGCCACCAGTGCAGGGATGAGACAGGGGGCGAACACCGGGGAGCTGTTTTTT
V gene: TRBV7-9; D gene: NA; clone size: NA; J gene: TRBJ1-2; CDR3 protein: CASSLGREGGNYGYTF; CDR3 DNA: TGTGCCAGCAGCTTAGGGAGAGAGGGGGGGAACTATGGCTACACCTTC
V gene: TRBV10-3; D gene: TRBD2; clone size: NA; J gene: TRBJ2-7; CDR3 protein: CAIGVAGGTYEQYF; CDR3 DNA: TGTGCCATCGGGGTAGCGGGAGGGACCTACGAGCAGTACTTC
V gene: TRBV24-1; D gene: NA; clone size: NA; J gene: TRBJ2-1; CDR3 protein: CATSDFRRGSYEQFF; CDR3 DNA: TGTGCCACCAGTGATTTTAGAAGGGGAAGCTATGAGCAGTTCTTC
V gene: TRBV7-2; D gene: TRBD1; clone size: NA; J gene: TRBJ2-3; CDR3 protein: CASSSQTGATDTQYF; CDR3 DNA: TGTGCCAGCAGCTCACAGACAGGGGCGACAGATACGCAGTATTTT
V gene: TRBV18; D gene: NA; clone size: NA; J gene: TRBJ2-3; CDR3 protein: CASSAGVADTQYF; CDR3 DNA: TGTGCCAGCTCTGCTGGAGTGGCAGATACGCAGTATTTT
V gene: TRBV7-2; D gene: TRBD2; clone size: many; J gene: TRBJ2-4; CDR3 protein: CASSTSGGAYF; CDR3 DNA: TGTGCCAGCAGCACTAGCGGGGGGGCGTACTTC
V gene: TRBV28; D gene: TRBD1; clone size: NA; J gene: TRBJ1-1; CDR3 protein: CASTLDRVNTEAFF; CDR3 DNA: TGTGCCAGCACCCTGGACAGGGTTAACACTGAAGCTTTCTTT
V gene: TRBV10-1; D gene: NA; clone size: NA; J gene: TRBJ1-1; CDR3 protein: CASSESKMEGFAAEAFF; CDR3 DNA: TGCGCCAGCAGTGAGTCGAAAATGGAGGGGTTTGCAGCTGAAGCTTTCTTT
V gene: TRBV19; D gene: NA; clone size: NA; J gene: TRBJ1-4; CDR3 protein: CANQPAGKLFF; CDR3 DNA: TGTGCCAACCAGCCGGCGGGAAAACTGTTTTTT
V gene: TRBV6-2/TRBV6-3; D gene: TRBD2; clone size: NA; J gene: TRBJ2-1; CDR3 protein: CASSYLGLITLEQFF; CDR3 DNA: TGTGCCAGCAGTTACTTGGGACTAATCACCCTTGAGCAGTTCTTC
V gene: TRBV20-1; D gene: NA; clone size: NA; J gene: TRBJ2-3; CDR3 protein: CSASLRPDTQYF; CDR3 DNA: TGCAGTGCTAGTCTGCGGCCAGATACGCAGTATTTT
V gene: TRBV4-3; D gene: NA; clone size: NA; J gene: TRBJ2-2; CDR3 protein: CASSQARPTRTGELFF; CDR3 DNA: TGCGCCAGCAGCCAAGCTCGCCCGACACGGACCGGGGAGCTGTTTTTT
V gene: TRBV9; D gene: TRBD1; clone size: once; J gene: TRBJ2-3; CDR3 protein: CASNGQGITDTQYF; CDR3 DNA: TGTGCCAGCAACGGACAGGGGATCACAGATACGCAGTATTTT
V gene: TRBV10-3; D gene: TRBD1; clone size: NA; J gene: TRBJ2-7; CDR3 protein: CAISEVGQGKFYEQYF; CDR3 DNA: TGTGCCATCAGTGAGGTGGGACAGGGAAAATTTTACGAGCAGTACTTC
V gene: TRBV5-5; D gene: TRBD1; clone size: NA; J gene: TRBJ2-5; CDR3 protein: CASSRGTEETQYF; CDR3 DNA: TGTGCCAGCAGCAGGGGGACAGAAGAGACCCAGTACTTC
V gene: TRBV5-5; D gene: NA; clone size: NA; J gene: TRBJ1-1; CDR3 protein: CASSSDRFMNTEAFF; CDR3 DNA: TGTGCCAGCAGCTCGGACAGATTTATGAACACTGAAGCTTTCTTT
V gene: TRBV6-5; D gene: NA; clone size: NA; J gene: TRBJ2-1; CDR3 protein: CASSPPLRNEQFF; CDR3 DNA: TGTGCCAGCAGTCCCCCCTTACGGAATGAGCAGTTCTTC
V gene: TRBV27; D gene: NA; clone size: NA; J gene: TRBJ2-5; CDR3 protein: CASSAYRDQETQYF; CDR3 DNA: TGTGCCAGCAGTGCATACAGGGATCAAGAGACCCAGTACTTC
V gene: TRBV7-2; D gene: TRBD1; clone size: NA; J gene: TRBJ2-7; CDR3 protein: CASNPYPGQPYEQYF; CDR3 DNA: TGTGCCAGCAACCCTTACCCGGGACAGCCCTACGAGCAGTACTTC
V gene: TRBV28; D gene: TRBD1; clone size: NA; J gene: TRBJ2-2; CDR3 protein: CAITRQGNTGELFF; CDR3 DNA: TGTGCCATAACGAGACAGGGCAACACCGGGGAGCTGTTTTTT
V gene: TRBV5-1; D gene: NA; clone size: NA; J gene: TRBJ1-1; CDR3 protein: CASSLETGGTEAFF; CDR3 DNA: TGCGCCAGCAGCTTGGAGACCGGGGGCACTGAAGCTTTCTTT
V gene: TRBV6-6; D gene: NA; clone size: NA; J gene: TRBJ2-5; CDR3 protein: CASHRPASETQYF; CDR3 DNA: TGTGCCAGCCACAGGCCGGCTTCCGAGACCCAGTACTTC
V gene: TRBV25-1; D gene: NA; clone size: NA; J gene: TRBJ1-4; CDR3 protein: CASSESGNLRAGEKLFF; CDR3 DNA: TGTGCCAGCAGTGAATCTGGTAACCTGAGGGCGGGGGAAAAACTGTTTTTT
V gene: TRBV4-3; D gene: TRBD1; clone size: NA; J gene: TRBJ2-3; CDR3 protein: CASSPRQGGTDTQYF; CDR3 DNA: TGCGCCAGCAGCCCTCGACAGGGGGGCACAGATACGCAGTATTTT
V gene: TRBV28; D gene: NA; clone size: NA; J gene: TRBJ2-7; CDR3 protein: CASTRDSLRDEQYF; CDR3 DNA: TGTGCCAGCACCAGGGACTCCCTCAGGGACGAGCAGTACTTC
V gene: TRBV10-1; D gene: TRBD2; clone size: NA; J gene: TRBJ2-1; CDR3 protein: CASSEAGGPNEQFF; CDR3 DNA: TGCGCCAGCAGTGAGGCGGGGGGGCCCAATGAGCAGTTCTTC
V gene: TRBV3-1/TRBV3-2; D gene: NA; clone size: NA; J gene: TRBJ2-1; CDR3 protein: CASSGRGGSYNEQFF; CDR3 DNA: TGTGCCAGCAGCGGCCGGGGAGGTTCCTACAATGAGCAGTTCTTC
V gene: TRBV2; D gene: NA; clone size: NA; J gene: TRBJ1-1; CDR3 protein: CASPRSEKSTEAFF; CDR3 DNA: TGTGCCAGCCCGCGTTCCGAGAAGAGCACTGAAGCTTTCTTT
V gene: TRBV9; D gene: NA; clone size: NA; J gene: TRBJ1-1; CDR3 protein: CASSVQGMNTEAFF; CDR3 DNA: TGTGCCAGCAGCGTTCAGGGAATGAACACTGAAGCTTTCTTT
V gene: TRBV24-1; D gene: TRBD1; clone size: NA; J gene: TRBJ2-3; CDR3 protein: CATSEQPGQGPDTQYF; CDR3 DNA: TGTGCCACCAGTGAGCAGCCGGGACAGGGACCAGATACGCAGTATTTT
V gene: TRBV7-8; D gene: TRBD2; clone size: NA; J gene: TRBJ2-1; CDR3 protein: CASSVFHSGGAYNEQFF; CDR3 DNA: TGTGCCAGCAGCGTATTCCATAGCGGGGGGGCATACAATGAGCAGTTCTTC
V gene: TRBV27; D gene: NA; clone size: NA; J gene: TRBJ1-1; CDR3 protein: CASRLVRGVNTEAFF; CDR3 DNA: TGTGCCAGCAGGCTTGTTCGGGGGGTGAACACTGAAGCTTTCTTT
V gene: TRBV25-1; D gene: NA; clone size: NA; J gene: TRBJ2-1; CDR3 protein: CASMAGGMFF; CDR3 DNA: TGTGCCAGCATGGCCGGGGGAATGTTCTTC
V gene: TRBV7-8; D gene: TRBD1; clone size: NA; J gene: TRBJ2-7; CDR3 protein: CASSGPGQGAVEQYF; CDR3 DNA: TGTGCCAGCAGCGGACCGGGACAGGGGGCCGTGGAGCAGTACTTC
V gene: TRBV5-1; D gene: TRBD2; clone size: NA; J gene: TRBJ2-2; CDR3 protein: CASGTSGGRNTGELFF; CDR3 DNA: TGCGCCAGCGGGACTAGCGGGGGCAGGAACACCGGGGAGCTGTTTTTT
V gene: TRBV27; D gene: TRBD1; clone size: NA; J gene: TRBJ2-3; CDR3 protein: CASSPRGQGYSDTQYF; CDR3 DNA: TGTGCCAGCAGCCCGCGGGGACAGGGTTACTCAGATACGCAGTATTTT
V gene: TRBV28; D gene: TRBD1; clone size: NA; J gene: TRBJ1-2; CDR3 protein: CASSRTGTGGDGYTF; CDR3 DNA: TGTGCCAGCAGTAGGACCGGGACAGGGGGCGATGGCTACACCTTC
V gene: TRBV10-1; D gene: TRBD2; clone size: NA; J gene: TRBJ2-2; CDR3 protein: CASSAGTSGSTGELFF; CDR3 DNA: TGCGCCAGCAGTGCCGGGACTAGCGGTTCCACCGGGGAGCTGTTTTTT